Each of the 23 T cell receptor beta chains below was sequenced from the same sample in a study of tumor and adjacent non-tumor tissue in lung cancer. RNA was extracted from bulk tissue without any cell sorting. Three rounds of nested PCR, following a modified ARM-PCR protocol, produced the TCRbeta library. One entry per CDR3 protein results from TCRdb running MiXCR on the multiplex PCR reads. This sample has about 200,000 distinct CDR3 sequences; 70% to 75% occur once, and the top ten carry approximately 25%. Input material: lung tumor tissue. These receptors were obtained from a man aged 60 to 75 with non-small cell lung cancer.

In the case of this clonotype: Being one base from a much bigger clone, this may be a read error. J is TRBJ1-2 and V is TRBV6-1; maybe TRBD1 (5 bases). Germline V gene lookup returns CDR1 MNHNS and CDR2 SASEGT. This CDR3 region has 17 residues. Here the CDR3 DNA reads TGTGCCAGCAGTGAGGGGCTTTACAGACCAACTAACTATGGCTGCACCTTC. Translation gives CASSEGLYRPTNYGCTF.

The CDR3 sequence: CSVGNREGAFF. Here the CDR3 DNA reads TGCAGCGTGGGGAACAGGGAGGGAGCTTTCTTT. The rearrangement joins TRBV29-1 to TRBJ1-1; perhaps TRBD1 as D (6 bases). CDR3 length: 11 amino acids. The V gene's germline CDR1 is SQVTM and CDR2 ANQGSEA. Deletions cut 6 bases from V and 10 bases from J, with 15 bases between.

V is TRBV4-1 and J is TRBJ2-6; D call uncertain. Trimming cost V 4 bases and J 13 bases, with 14 bases left between them. CDR1 MGHRA and CDR2 YSYEKL come from the germline V gene. This CDR3 has 13 amino acids. CDR3 protein: CASSPGNYGVLTF. CDR3 sequence (DNA): TGCGCCAGCAGCCCAGGAAATTACGGGGTCCTGACTTTC.

As concerns this clonotype: It may be a read error: a sequence one base away is much more abundant. The conserved phenylalanine or tryptophan normally closing the CDR3 is absent here, so this likely arose from a read error. This chain connects TRBV29-1 to TRBJ2-7; D tentatively fits TRBD1 or TRBD2 (5 bases each). Germline loops: CDR1 SQVTM, CDR2 ANQGSEA. CDR3 length: 14 amino acids. With 3 bases removed from V and 2 bases from J, the gap between germline ends came to 14 bases. The CDR3 coding sequence is TGCAGCGTTGATCTCGGGACGGCCCCCTACGAGCAGTACCTC. Its protein is CSVDLGTAPYEQYL.

In its sample, this clonotype was seen once. V and J are TRBV5-6 and TRBJ2-7; TRBD2 agrees at 7 bases. The J segment lost 9 bases and the V segment lost 2 bases, leaving 11 bases of the junction unmatched. The CDR3 extends over 14 amino acids. Germline CDR1 and CDR2: SGHDT and YYEEEE. The CDR3 bases are TGTGCCAGCAGCTTAATCCGGGAGGTTAGTGCGCAGTACTTC. Its protein product is CASSLIREVSAQYF. Drawing the rest from reference TRBV5-6 and TRBJ2-7, the complete variable domain is DAGVTQSPTHLIKTRGQQVTLRCSPKSGHDTVSWYQQALGQGPQFIFQYYEEEERQRGNFPDRFSGHQFPNYSSELNVNALLLGDSALYLCASSLIREVSAQYFGPGTRLTVT.

A remark on this clonotype: The junction shows a germline mismatch at one end, possibly a read error. The chain links TRBV20-1 to TRBJ2-2, with 7 bases aligning to TRBD2. The CDR3 consists of 15 residues. Germline V CDR1 and CDR2: DFQATT, SNEGSKA (reference sequence). CDR3 coding DNA: TGCAGTGCTAGAATCAGCGGGACGAACACAGGGGAGCTGTTTTTT. As protein: CSARISGTNTGELFF.

With respect to this clonotype: A read error may produce the germline difference seen at one junction end. V and J are TRBV4-3 and TRBJ2-3; possibly TRBD2 for D (5 bases). CDR1 is LGHNA, CDR2 YSLEER, per germline. The CDR3 runs to 16 residues. CDR3 in DNA: TGCGCCAGCAGTCAAGGAGGCAGTCTATTCACAGATACGCAGTATTTT. The encoded protein is CASSQGGSLFTDTQYF.

About this clonotype itself: A read error may be the cause here, since a much bigger clone is one base away. The chain recombines TRBV5-1 with TRBJ2-3; a weak D match, TRBD2 (6 bases). This CDR3 is built from 15 residues. CDR1 is SGHRS and CDR2 is YFSETQ in the germline V gene. The V and J ends lost 3 bases and 4 bases respectively, with 15 bases between them. CDR3 loop: CASSSERWGADTQYF. CDR3 sequence (DNA): TGCGCCAGCAGCTCAGAGCGGTGGGGGGCAGATACGCAGTATTTT.

V gene TRBV24-1 combines with J gene TRBJ2-3; D is perhaps TRBD1 or TRBD2 (6 bases each). The CDR3 runs to 14 residues. The germline CDR1 and CDR2 sequences are KGHDR and SFDVKD. V gave up 12 bases and J gave up 1 base, with 16 bases separating them. CDR3 DNA sequence: TGTGCCTCTCGTAAGGGGGGCTGCACAGATACGCAGTATTTT. This sequence encodes CASRKGGCTDTQYF.

Comments on this clonotype: A much larger clone differs by one base, so this may be a read error. The CDR3 spells CASRRQAEQYF. The CDR3 DNA sequence: TGTGCCAGCAGACGACAGGCCGAGCAGTACTTC. The rearrangement joins TRBV6-5 to TRBJ2-7, with D maybe TRBD1 (6 bases). Germline V gene data show CDR1 as MNHEY and CDR2 as SVGAGI. The CDR3 runs to 11 residues. Between the trimmed V and J ends, which lost 6 bases and 6 bases, there was a span of 9 bases.

DNA for the CDR3: TGTGCCAGCAGTCCTCAGAAGAGCACAGATACGCAGTATTTT. Amino acids: CASSPQKSTDTQYF. V usage is TRBV12-3 or TRBV12-4 and J usage is TRBJ2-3; D remains ambiguous. V lost 5 bases and J 0 bases, leaving 9 bases between the germline ends. This CDR3 comprises 14 residues.

Concerning this clonotype: A much more abundant neighbour one base away suggests this may be a read error. The chain employs TRBV28 and TRBJ2-1; TRBD1 agrees at 8 bases. CDR3 length: 15 amino acids. With V trimmed by 7 bases and J by 0 bases, 5 bases remained unmatched. CDR1 is MDHEN, CDR2 SYDVKM, per germline. The CDR3 DNA reads as TGTGCCAGCATGACAGGGGCCCACTCCTACAATGAGCAGTTCTTC. Translation: CASMTGAHSYNEQFF.

Remarks on this clonotype: Germline and junction disagree at one end, which may indicate a read error. V is TRBV9 and J is TRBJ2-4; maybe TRBD1 (7 bases). This CDR3 region has 15 residues. Germline lookup yields CDR1 SGDLS and CDR2 YYNGEE. CDR3 region: CASCVGTAGKNIQYF. The CDR3 DNA sequence: TGTGCCAGCTGCGTAGGGACAGCGGGCAAAAACATTCAGTACTTC.

This clonotype was counted a few times. The rearrangement joins TRBV5-6 to TRBJ2-1; perhaps TRBD2 as D (6 bases). CDR3 length: 11 residues. Between the trimmed V and J ends, which lost 4 bases and 10 bases, there was a span of 9 bases. CDR1 is SGHDT and CDR2 is YYEEEE in the germline V gene. CDR3 coding DNA: TGTGCCAGCAGCCGGGCGGGAGAGCAGTTCTTC. Amino acid sequence: CASSRAGEQFF.

Regarding this clonotype: The conserved final phenylalanine or tryptophan is absent from the CDR3, which likely points to a read error. The V call is TRBV6-2 or TRBV6-3, the J call TRBJ2-3; D not certain. V was shortened by 7 bases and J by 3 bases, with 17 bases between the two germline ends. Germline V gene data show CDR1 as MNHEY and CDR2 as SVGEGT. The CDR3 is 15 residues long. The CDR3 region is CASTSFSTGTDTQYS. The DNA of the CDR3 is TGTGCCAGCACTTCATTCTCCACGGGTACAGATACGCAGTATTCT.

A note on this clonotype: The CDR3 carries no conserved terminal phenylalanine or tryptophan, so it likely arises from a read error. The rearrangement uses TRBV11-2 and TRBJ2-1; TRBD2 agrees at 10 bases. The CDR3 has 14 amino acids. The germline CDR1 and CDR2 sequences are SGHAT and FQNNGV. V was clipped by 1 base and J by 13 bases; unmatched bases: 7. The CDR3 loop reads CASSLASGGSDQFL. CDR3 DNA: TGTGCCAGCAGCTTAGCTAGCGGGGGAAGTGACCAGTTCTTA.

Comment on this clonotype: One end of the junction varies from germline; a read error may be responsible. This sequence joins TRBV20-1 and TRBJ2-1; D is uncertain. The V gene's germline CDR1 is DFQATT and CDR2 SNEGSKA (reference sequence). The CDR3 loop spans 12 amino acids. CDR3 in amino acids: CSAPTGPNERFF. The CDR3 DNA is TGCAGTGCTCCGACGGGCCCCAATGAGCGGTTCTTC.

The chain employs TRBV29-1 and TRBJ2-7; TRBD2 agrees at 14 bases. V lost 6 bases, J lost 3 bases, and 1 base stayed unmatched. The CDR3 extends over 13 amino acids. Germline V gene data show CDR1 as SQVTM and CDR2 as ANQGSEA. The CDR3 reads CSVGLAGGYEQYF. The CDR3 DNA sequence: TGCAGCGTCGGACTAGCGGGAGGCTACGAGCAGTACTTC.

In regard to this clonotype: Since a much larger clone is just one base distant, this may be a read error. The rearrangement links TRBV20-1 to TRBJ1-2, with a tentative D call TRBD1 (5 bases). The CDR3 runs to 18 residues. Germline V gives CDR1 DFQATT, CDR2 SNEGSKA (reference sequence). The CDR3 DNA sequence: TGCAGTACTAGATCAGCCGGGGGTGGCCCTGGAGTAAACTATGGCTACACCTTC. Encoded protein: CSTRSAGGGPGVNYGYTF.

The chain couples TRBV6-5 to TRBJ2-1, with a tentative D call TRBD2 (7 bases). V was shortened by 10 bases and J by 13 bases, with 26 bases between the two germline ends. Germline V gene lookup returns CDR1 MNHEY and CDR2 SVGAGI. The CDR3 is 14 residues long. CDR3 sequence: CATRDTGAAGAQFF. CDR3 nucleotides: TGTGCCACCAGAGATACCGGGGCCGCGGGGGCCCAGTTCTTC.

J is TRBJ2-5 and V is TRBV7-8; 8 bases fit TRBD2. The germline V gene encodes CDR1 SGHVS and CDR2 FQNEAQ. This CDR3 has 18 residues. The V and J ends lost 7 bases and 4 bases, in that order; junction bases with no gene match: 20. The DNA of the CDR3 is TGTGCCAGCAACAAGAACCCAATGGGGGGGACTAGGGCAGAGACCCAGTACTTC. This codes for CASNKNPMGGTRAETQYF.

This chain uses TRBV20-1 with TRBJ1-1, with D possibly TRBD1 on 6 matching bases. V shed 4 bases and J shed 7 bases, with 13 bases lying between them. Germline assignment: CDR1 DFQATT and CDR2 SNEGSKA (reference sequence). This CDR3 comprises 12 residues. The CDR3 region has the DNA TGCAGTGCTAAGGAGGGGGGCATTGAAGCTTTCTTT. Protein product: CSAKEGGIEAFF.

This chain joins TRBV11-1 and TRBJ2-1, with 11 positions matching TRBD2. Germline CDR1 is SGHAT and CDR2 is FQDESV (reference sequence). CDR3 length: 17 amino acids. V shed 2 bases and J 7 bases; nucleotides not matched to a gene: 10. The CDR3 reads CASSLSRLAGGSNEQFF. DNA of the CDR3: TGTGCCAGCAGCTTATCTCGGCTAGCGGGGGGCAGTAATGAGCAGTTCTTC.